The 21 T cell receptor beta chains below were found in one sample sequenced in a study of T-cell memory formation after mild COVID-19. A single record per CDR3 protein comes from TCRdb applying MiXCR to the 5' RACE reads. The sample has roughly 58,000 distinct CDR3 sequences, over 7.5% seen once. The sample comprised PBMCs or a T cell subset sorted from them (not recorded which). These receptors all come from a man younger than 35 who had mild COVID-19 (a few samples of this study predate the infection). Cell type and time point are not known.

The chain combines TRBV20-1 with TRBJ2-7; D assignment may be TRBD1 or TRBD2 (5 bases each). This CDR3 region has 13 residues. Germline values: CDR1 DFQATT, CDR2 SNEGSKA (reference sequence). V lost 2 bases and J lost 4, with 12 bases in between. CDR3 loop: CSARPGQTYEQYV. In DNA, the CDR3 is TGCAGTGCTAGACCGGGGCAAACTTACGAGCAGTACGTC.

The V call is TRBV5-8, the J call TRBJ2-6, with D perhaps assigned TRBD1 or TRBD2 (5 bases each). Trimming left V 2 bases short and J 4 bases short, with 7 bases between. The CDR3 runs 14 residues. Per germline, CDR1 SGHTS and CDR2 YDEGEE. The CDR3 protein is CASSFWGGANVLTF. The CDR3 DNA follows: TGTGCCAGCAGCTTTTGGGGGGGGGCCAACGTCCTGACTTTC.

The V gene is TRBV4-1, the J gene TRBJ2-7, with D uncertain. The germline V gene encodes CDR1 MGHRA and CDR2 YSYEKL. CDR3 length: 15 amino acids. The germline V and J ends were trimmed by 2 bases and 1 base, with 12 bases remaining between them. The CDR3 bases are TGCGCCAGCAGCCAAACCGTAGCCTCATCCTACGAGCAGTACGTC. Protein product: CASSQTVASSYEQYV.

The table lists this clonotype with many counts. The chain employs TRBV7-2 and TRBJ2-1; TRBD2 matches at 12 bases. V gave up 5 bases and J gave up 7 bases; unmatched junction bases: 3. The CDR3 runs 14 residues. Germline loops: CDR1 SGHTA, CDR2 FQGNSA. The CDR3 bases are TGTGCCAGCAGCCCCGGACTAGCGGGGAATGAGCAGTTCTTC. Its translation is CASSPGLAGNEQFF.

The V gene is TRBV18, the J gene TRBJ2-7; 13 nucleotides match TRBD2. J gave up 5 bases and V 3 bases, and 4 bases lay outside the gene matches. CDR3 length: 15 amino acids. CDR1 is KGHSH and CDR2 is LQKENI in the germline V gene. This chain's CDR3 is CASSPGLAGLHEQYF. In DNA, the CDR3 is TGTGCCAGCTCACCGGGACTAGCGGGGCTACACGAGCAGTACTTC.

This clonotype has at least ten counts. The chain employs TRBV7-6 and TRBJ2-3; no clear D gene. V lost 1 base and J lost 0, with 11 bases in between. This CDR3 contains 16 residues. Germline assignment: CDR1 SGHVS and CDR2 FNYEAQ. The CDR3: CASSLVGGISTDTQYF. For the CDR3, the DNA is TGTGCCAGCAGCTTAGTGGGCGGAATTAGCACAGATACGCAGTATTTT.

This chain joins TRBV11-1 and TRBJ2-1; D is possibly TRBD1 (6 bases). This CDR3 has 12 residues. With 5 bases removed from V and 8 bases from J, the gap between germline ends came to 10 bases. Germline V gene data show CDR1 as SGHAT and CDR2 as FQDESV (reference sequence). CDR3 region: CASSVRGDEQFF. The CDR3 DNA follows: TGTGCCAGCAGCGTCAGGGGAGATGAGCAGTTCTTC.

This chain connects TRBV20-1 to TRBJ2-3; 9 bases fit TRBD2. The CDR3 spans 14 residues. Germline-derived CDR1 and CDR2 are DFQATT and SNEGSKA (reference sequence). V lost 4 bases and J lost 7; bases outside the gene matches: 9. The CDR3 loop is CSAISGGGGNTQYF. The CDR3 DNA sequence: TGCAGTGCTATTAGCGGGGGAGGCGGTAATACGCAGTATTTT.

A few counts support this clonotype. The CDR3 spells CASSQEGRGFISYEQYF. DNA of the CDR3: TGTGCCAGCAGCCAAGAGGGTCGGGGGTTCATCTCCTACGAGCAGTACTTC. The gene calls are TRBV3-1 and TRBJ2-7, with D perhaps matching TRBD2 (6 bases). The CDR3 runs 17 residues. Trimming pared 0 bases from V and 0 bases from J, leaving 15 bases between. Germline CDR1 LGHDT, CDR2 YNNKEL (reference sequence).

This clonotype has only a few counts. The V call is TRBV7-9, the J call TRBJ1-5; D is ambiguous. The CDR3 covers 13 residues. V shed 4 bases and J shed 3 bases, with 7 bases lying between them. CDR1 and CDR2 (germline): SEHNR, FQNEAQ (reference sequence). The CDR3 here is CASSWDFNQPQHF. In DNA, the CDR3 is TGTGCCAGCAGCTGGGATTTCAATCAGCCCCAGCATTTT.

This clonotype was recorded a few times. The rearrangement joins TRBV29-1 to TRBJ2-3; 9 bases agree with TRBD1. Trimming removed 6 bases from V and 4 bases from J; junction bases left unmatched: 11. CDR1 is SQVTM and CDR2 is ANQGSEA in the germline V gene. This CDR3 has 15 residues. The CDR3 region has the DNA TGCAGCGTAGCACGGGGACAGGGAAACGCAGATACGCAGTATTTT. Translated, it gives CSVARGQGNADTQYF.

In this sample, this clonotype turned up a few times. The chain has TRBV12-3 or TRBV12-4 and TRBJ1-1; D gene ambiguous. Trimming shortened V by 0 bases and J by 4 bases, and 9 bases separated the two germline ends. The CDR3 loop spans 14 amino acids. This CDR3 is CASSLATAGTEAFF. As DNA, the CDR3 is TGTGCCAGCAGTTTAGCGACGGCCGGCACTGAAGCTTTCTTT.

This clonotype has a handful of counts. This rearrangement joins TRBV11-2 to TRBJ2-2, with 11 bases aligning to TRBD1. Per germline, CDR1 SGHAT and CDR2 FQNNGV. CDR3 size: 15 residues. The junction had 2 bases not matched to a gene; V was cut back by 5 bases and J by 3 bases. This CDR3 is CASSRDRGYTGELFF. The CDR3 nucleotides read TGTGCCAGCAGCCGGGACAGGGGGTACACCGGGGAGCTGTTTTTT.

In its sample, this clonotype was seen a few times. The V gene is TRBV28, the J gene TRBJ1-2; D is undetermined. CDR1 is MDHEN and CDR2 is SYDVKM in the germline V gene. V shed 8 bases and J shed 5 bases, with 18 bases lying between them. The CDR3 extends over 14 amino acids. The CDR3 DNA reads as TGTGCCAGCGAGTTGACCTCAGCGGGGTATGGCTACACCTTC. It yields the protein CASELTSAGYGYTF.

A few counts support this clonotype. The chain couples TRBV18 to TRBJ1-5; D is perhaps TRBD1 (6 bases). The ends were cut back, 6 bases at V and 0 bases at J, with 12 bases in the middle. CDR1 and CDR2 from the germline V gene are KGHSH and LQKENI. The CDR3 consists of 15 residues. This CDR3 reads CASSAGTYSNQPQHF. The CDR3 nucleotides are TGTGCCAGCTCGGCAGGGACATATAGCAATCAGCCCCAGCATTTT. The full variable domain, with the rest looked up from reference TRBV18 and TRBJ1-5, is NAGVMQNPRHLVRRRGQEARLRCSPMKGHSHVYWYRQLPEEGLKFMVYLQKENIIDESGMPKERFSAEFPKEGPSILRIQQVVRGDSAAYFCASSAGTYSNQPQHFGDGTRLSIL.

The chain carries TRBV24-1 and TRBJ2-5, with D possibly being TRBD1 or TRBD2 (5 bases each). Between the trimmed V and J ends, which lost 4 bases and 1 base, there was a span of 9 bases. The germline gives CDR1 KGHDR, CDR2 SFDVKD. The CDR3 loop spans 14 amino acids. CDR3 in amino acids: CATSDPGRQETQYF. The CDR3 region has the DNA TGTGCCACCAGTGACCCGGGACGCCAAGAGACCCAGTACTTC.

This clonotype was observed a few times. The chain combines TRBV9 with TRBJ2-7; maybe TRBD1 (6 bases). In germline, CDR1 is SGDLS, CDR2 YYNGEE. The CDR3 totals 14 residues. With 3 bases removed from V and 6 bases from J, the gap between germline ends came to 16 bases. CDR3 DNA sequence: TGTGCCAGCAGCGCCACAGGGATGGGCGGCGAGCAGTACTTC. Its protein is CASSATGMGGEQYF. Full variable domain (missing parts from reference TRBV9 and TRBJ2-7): DSGVTQTPKHLITATGQRVTLRCSPRSGDLSVYWYQQSLDQGLQFLIQYYNGEERAKGNILERFSAQQFPDLHSELNLSSLELGDSALYFCASSATGMGGEQYFGPGTRLTVT.

CDR3 in DNA: TGTGCCAGCAGGGAAGCGGACCAAGAGACCCAGTACTTC. This gives the protein CASREADQETQYF. The chain couples TRBV27 to TRBJ2-5; TRBD2 might be the D (5 bases). V lost 6 bases, J lost 0 bases, and 8 bases lay in between. CDR1 and CDR2 (germline): MNHEY, SMNVEV (reference sequence). This CDR3 has 13 residues.

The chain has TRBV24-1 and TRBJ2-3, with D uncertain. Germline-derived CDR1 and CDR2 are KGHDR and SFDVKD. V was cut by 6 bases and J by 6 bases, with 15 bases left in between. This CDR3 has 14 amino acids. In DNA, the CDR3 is TGTGCCACCAGTCAGGACGGCGCACGCGATACGCAGTATTTT. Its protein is CATSQDGARDTQYF.

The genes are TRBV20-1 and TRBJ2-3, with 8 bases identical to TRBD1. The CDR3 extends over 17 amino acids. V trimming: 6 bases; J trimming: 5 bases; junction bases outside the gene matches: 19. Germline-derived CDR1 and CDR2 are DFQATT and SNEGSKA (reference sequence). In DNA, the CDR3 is TGCAGTGCCTCCCCCCCCGGCAGGGGGCTCGGTCAAGATACGCAGTATTTT. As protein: CSASPPGRGLGQDTQYF.

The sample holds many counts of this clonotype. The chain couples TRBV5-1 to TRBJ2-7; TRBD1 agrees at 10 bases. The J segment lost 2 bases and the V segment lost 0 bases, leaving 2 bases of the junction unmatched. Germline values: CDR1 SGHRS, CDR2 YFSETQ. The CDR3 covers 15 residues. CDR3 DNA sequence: TGCGCCAGCAGCTTGGTAGGACAGGGGGCCTACGAGCAGTACTTC. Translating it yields CASSLVGQGAYEQYF.